The clone carrying this T cell receptor (beta chain) was seen ten or more times. What it binds is unknown. The record originates from a study of early T cells in non-severe SARS-CoV-2 infection. About the research overall: Whole-blood bulk RNA, unsorted, was sequenced, and chains were unpaired.

Unique molecular identifiers were added to individual cDNA molecules. TCRdb processed the 5' RACE reads anew with MiXCR; each CDR3 protein has one entry. The table has some 50,000 distinct CDR3 sequences, approximately 10% seen once. Notes on the study in general: In VDJdb matching, anti-spike CD8 responses were favored while private and CD4 specificities went missing.

Sequences were derived from whole blood, sampled at baseline. The clonotype comes from an adult who was a healthcare worker with PCR-confirmed SARS-CoV-2 infection or an uninfected control (not recorded which).

CDR3 DNA sequence: TGTGCCAGCAGTTTAAAGACTAGCACCGGGGAGCTGTTTTTT. Translating gives CASSLKTSTGELFF. This sequence joins TRBV12-3 or TRBV12-4 and TRBJ2-2; perhaps TRBD2 as D (6 bases). V was trimmed by 2 bases and J by 4 bases, leaving 8 bases between them. The CDR3 runs 14 residues.